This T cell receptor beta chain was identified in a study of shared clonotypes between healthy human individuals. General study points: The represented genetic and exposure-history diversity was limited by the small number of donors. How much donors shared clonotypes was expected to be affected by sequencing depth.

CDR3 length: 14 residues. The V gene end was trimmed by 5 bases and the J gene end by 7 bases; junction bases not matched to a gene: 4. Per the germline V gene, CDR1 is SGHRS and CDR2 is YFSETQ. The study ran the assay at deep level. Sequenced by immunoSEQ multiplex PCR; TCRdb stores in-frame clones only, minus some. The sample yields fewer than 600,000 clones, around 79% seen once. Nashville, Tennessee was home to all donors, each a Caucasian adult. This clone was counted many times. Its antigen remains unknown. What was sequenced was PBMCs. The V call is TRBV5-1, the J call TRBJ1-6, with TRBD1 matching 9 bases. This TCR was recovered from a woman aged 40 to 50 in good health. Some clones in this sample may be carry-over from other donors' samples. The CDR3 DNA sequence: TGCGCCAGCAGGCCCGGGACAGGGAATTCACCCCTCCACTTT. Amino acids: CASRPGTGNSPLHF. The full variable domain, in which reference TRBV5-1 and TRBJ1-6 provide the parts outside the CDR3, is KAGVTQTPRYLIKTRGQQVTLSCSPISGHRSVSWYQQTPGQGLQFLFEYFSETQRNKGNFPGRFSGRQFSNSRSEMNVSTLELGDSALYLCASRPGTGNSPLHFGNGTRLTVT.